The next 9 T cell receptor beta chains were all read from a single sample in a study of CD8+ T cells in alopecia areata. Indicated treatment: oral pan-JAK inhibitor, 5-10 mg twice daily. Extraction and reverse transcription of RNA yielded cDNA as the sequencing template. Libraries were prepared by immunoSEQ multiplex PCR; TCRdb keeps only in-frame clonotypes and omits some of them. The sample consists of around 200,000 clones, roughly 53% of them appearing once. Sample: CD8+ T cells sorted from blood, taken at week 24, from a patient treated with tofacitinib. Every receptor here comes from a human donor with alopecia areata.

This rearrangement joins TRBV29-1 to TRBJ2-2; the D is unclear. The CDR3 covers 12 residues. Looked up from germline, CDR1 is SQVTM and CDR2 is ANQGSEA. Trimming removed 7 bases at V and 6 bases at J, with 12 bases between. CDR3 bases: TGCAGCGCCGAGTACCCCTCCGGGGAGCTGTTTTTT. Translating gives CSAEYPSGELFF.

V gene TRBV7-9 combines with J gene TRBJ2-5; TRBD2 matches at 10 bases. With V trimmed by 5 bases and J by 2 bases, 8 bases remained unmatched. CDR3 length: 16 amino acids. Germline loops: CDR1 SEHNR, CDR2 FQNEAQ (reference sequence). CDR3 sequence reads: CASSPILAGLQETQYF. As DNA, the CDR3 is TGTGCCAGCAGCCCCATACTAGCGGGGTTACAAGAGACCCAGTACTTC. Complete variable domain (other parts from reference TRBV7-9 and TRBJ2-5): DTGVSQNPRHKITKRGQNVTFRCDPISEHNRLYWYRQTLGQGPEFLTYFQNEAQLEKSRLLSDRFSAERPKGSFSTLEIQRTEQGDSAMYLCASSPILAGLQETQYFGPGTRLLVL.

V and J are TRBV4-1 and TRBJ1-1; D remains unclear. The CDR3 spans 12 residues. Trimming removed 0 bases at V and 4 bases at J, with 3 bases between. Germline V lookup: CDR1 MGHRA, CDR2 YSYEKL. This CDR3 is CASSQDGTEAFF. In DNA form, the CDR3 reads TGCGCCAGCAGCCAAGATGGCACTGAAGCTTTCTTT.

The rearrangement links TRBV12-5 to TRBJ2-2; D gene unclear. Per germline, CDR1 LGHNT and CDR2 FRNRAP. This CDR3 has 12 amino acids. Trimming shortened V by 6 bases and J by 7 bases, and 9 bases separated the two germline ends. CDR3: CASGRNGGELFF. CDR3 coding DNA: TGTGCTAGTGGCCGCAACGGCGGGGAGCTGTTTTTT.

The chain couples TRBV27 to TRBJ2-1; D is ambiguous. V shed 6 bases and J shed 9 bases, with 9 bases lying between them. Germline CDR1 MNHEY, CDR2 SMNVEV (reference sequence). The CDR3 is 11 amino acids. In DNA, the CDR3 is TGTGCCAGCAGGGATAAGGTTGAGCAGTTCTTC. Its protein product is CASRDKVEQFF.

The CDR3 DNA sequence: TGTGCCAGCAGCCAAGATCCAGGGTTTATACACGAGCAGTACTTC. Residues: CASSQDPGFIHEQYF. The chain combines TRBV14 with TRBJ2-7, with D perhaps matching TRBD1 (5 bases). CDR1 and CDR2 (germline): SGHDN, FVKESK. Trimming shortened V by 0 bases and J by 5 bases, and 14 bases separated the two germline ends. The CDR3 covers 15 residues.

This chain uses TRBV30 with TRBJ2-1, with TRBD2 as a possible D gene (6 bases). The CDR3 loop spans 13 amino acids. Trimming removed 1 base from V and 4 bases from J, with 8 bases in between. Germline lookup yields CDR1 GTSNPN and CDR2 SVGIG (reference sequence). This CDR3 reads CAWSGEAYNEQFF. The CDR3 bases are TGTGCCTGGAGTGGGGAGGCGTACAATGAGCAGTTCTTC.

V gene TRBV14 combines with J gene TRBJ1-2; D is unresolved. The ends were cut back, 4 bases at V and 5 bases at J, with 11 bases in the middle. Germline CDR1 SGHDN, CDR2 FVKESK. CDR3 length: 13 amino acids. The chain's CDR3 is CASSPTGLYGYTF. For the CDR3, the DNA is TGTGCCAGCAGCCCCACCGGATTATATGGCTACACCTTC.

This clone has only a few counts. This sequence joins TRBV2 and TRBJ2-7; a weak D match, TRBD1 (6 bases). CDR1 and CDR2 from the germline V gene are SNHLY and FYNNEI. V was clipped by 11 bases and J by 2 bases, with 16 bases between them. CDR3 length equals 13 residues. This chain's CDR3 is CAGTGTNAYEQYF. DNA for the CDR3: TGTGCCGGTACAGGGACGAACGCCTACGAGCAGTACTTC.